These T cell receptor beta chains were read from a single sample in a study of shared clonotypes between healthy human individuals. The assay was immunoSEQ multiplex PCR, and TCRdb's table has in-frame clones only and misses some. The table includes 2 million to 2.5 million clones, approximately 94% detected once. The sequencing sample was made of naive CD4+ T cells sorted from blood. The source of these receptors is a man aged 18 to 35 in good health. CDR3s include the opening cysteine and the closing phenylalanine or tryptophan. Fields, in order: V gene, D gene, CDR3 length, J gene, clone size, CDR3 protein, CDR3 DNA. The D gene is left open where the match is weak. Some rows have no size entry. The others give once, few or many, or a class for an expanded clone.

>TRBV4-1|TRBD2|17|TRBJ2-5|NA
CASSTGGLAGAQETQYF
TGCGCCAGCAGCACCGGAGGGTTAGCGGGGGCCCAAGAGACCCAGTACTTC
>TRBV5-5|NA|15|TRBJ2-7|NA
CASSTINQAFYEQYF
TGTGCCAGCAGCACGATAAACCAGGCGTTCTACGAGCAGTACTTC
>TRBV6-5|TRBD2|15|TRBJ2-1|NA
CASSRSGSSYNEQFF
TGTGCCAGCAGTCGGAGCGGGAGCTCCTACAATGAGCAGTTCTTC
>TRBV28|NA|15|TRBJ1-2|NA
CASSPPRGTGSGYTF
TGTGCCAGCAGTCCCCCCCGCGGGACTGGATCCGGCTACACCTTC
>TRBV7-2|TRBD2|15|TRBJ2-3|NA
CASSLSGSGTDTQYF
TGTGCCAGCAGCCTTAGCGGGAGCGGCACAGATACGCAGTATTTT
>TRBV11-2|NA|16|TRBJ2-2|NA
CASSLDGALVTGELFF
TGTGCCAGCAGCTTAGATGGGGCACTAGTGACCGGGGAGCTGTTTTTT
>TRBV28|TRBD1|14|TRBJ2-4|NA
CASRGQGAKNIQYF
TGTGCCAGCAGGGGACAGGGGGCCAAAAACATTCAGTACTTC
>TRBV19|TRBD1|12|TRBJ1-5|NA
CARTGGSQPQHF
TGTGCCAGAACAGGGGGCAGTCAGCCCCAGCATTTT
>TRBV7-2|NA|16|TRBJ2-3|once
CASSSQSGIPTDTQYF
TGTGCCAGCAGCTCACAGTCTGGCATACCCACAGATACGCAGTATTTT
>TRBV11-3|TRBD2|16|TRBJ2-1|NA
CASSLRPSGSGYEQFF
TGTGCCAGCAGCCTCAGACCTAGCGGGAGTGGTTATGAGCAGTTCTTC
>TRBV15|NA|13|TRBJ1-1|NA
CATSIEGRVEAFF
TGTGCCACCAGCATCGAAGGCCGGGTGGAAGCTTTCTTT
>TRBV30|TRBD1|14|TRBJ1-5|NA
CAWTRQGTNQPQHF
TGTGCCTGGACGAGACAGGGGACGAATCAGCCCCAGCATTTT
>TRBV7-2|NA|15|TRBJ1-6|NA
CASSLVPGLNSPLHF
TGTGCCAGCAGCTTAGTCCCGGGTTTGAATTCACCCCTCCACTTT
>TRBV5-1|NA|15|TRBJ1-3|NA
CASSLKAGSGNTIYF
TGCGCCAGCAGCTTGAAGGCGGGGTCTGGAAACACCATATATTTT
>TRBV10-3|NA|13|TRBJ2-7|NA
CAIRAGGGYEQYF
TGTGCCATCAGAGCAGGGGGGGGCTACGAGCAGTACTTC
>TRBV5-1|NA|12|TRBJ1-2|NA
CASSPHRDGYTF
TGCGCCAGCAGCCCCCACAGGGATGGCTACACCTTC